The source of this TCR beta chain is a study of cytomegalovirus exposure and HLA in healthy donors. The PCR used 60 Vbeta and 13 Jbeta primers. The repertoire was sequenced with immunoSEQ multiplex PCR; TCRdb's copy has only in-frame clones and lacks some. The repertoire holds approximately 120,000 clones, with more than 65% as singletons. General study findings and limits: The authors judged a highly shared variant cluster likely a sequencing artifact. Some V segments, TRBV6-2 and TRBV6-3 among them, were indistinguishable and were therefore excluded. In vitro experiments confirmed that three CMV-associated chains were specific for CMV antigens.

In its sample, this clone was seen a few times. The antigen is not known. The J segment lost 1 base and the V segment lost 6 bases, leaving 10 bases of the junction unmatched. This CDR3 has 16 amino acids. Germline lookup yields CDR1 SNHLY and CDR2 FYNNEI. This TCR derives from a man aged 18 to 35 in good health and CMV-seronegative. The genes are TRBV2 and TRBJ2-3; 7 nucleotides match TRBD2. The sequenced material came from PBMCs. CDR3 DNA: TGTGCCAGCAGCTTATTTAGCGGGCTACGCACAGATACGCAGTATTTT. It is translated as CASSLFSGLRTDTQYF.